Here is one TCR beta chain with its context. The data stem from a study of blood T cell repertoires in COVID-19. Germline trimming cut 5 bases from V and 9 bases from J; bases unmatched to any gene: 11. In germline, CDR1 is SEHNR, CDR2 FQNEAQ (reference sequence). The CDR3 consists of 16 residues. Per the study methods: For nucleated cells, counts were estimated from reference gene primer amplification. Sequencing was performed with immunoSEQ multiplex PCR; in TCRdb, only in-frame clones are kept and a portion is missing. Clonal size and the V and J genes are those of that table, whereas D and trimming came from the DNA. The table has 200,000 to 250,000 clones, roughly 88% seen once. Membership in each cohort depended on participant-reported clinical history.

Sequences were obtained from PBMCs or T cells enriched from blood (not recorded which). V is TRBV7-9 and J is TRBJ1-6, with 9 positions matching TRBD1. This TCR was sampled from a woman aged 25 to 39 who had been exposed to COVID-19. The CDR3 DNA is TGTGCCAGCAGCCCGTACGGACAGGGGAGAAGTTCACCCCTCCACTTT. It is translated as CASSPYGQGRSSPLHF.